These 30 T cell receptor beta chains came from one sample sequenced in a study of control samples from healthy donors and cancer patients (dated by TCRdb to 2018 to 2021). The method was the immunoSEQ multiplex PCR assay. TCRdb obtained this table from immuneACCESS and retained in-frame rearrangements with V and J assigned. These tables miss some clones; where compared with another copy, unresolved V genes account for less than half of the shortfall, and the remainder is unexplained. Present in this sample are some 130,000 clones, roughly 90% of which were seen just once. Roughly 1.9% of the sample goes to the ten largest clones. The sequencing sample was made of blood. The source is a woman aged 50 to 65 in good health.

V is TRBV3-1 (or the pseudogene TRBV3-2) and J is TRBJ2-3; D gene ambiguous. The CDR3 consists of 14 residues. V lost 2 bases to trimming and J lost 2 bases, with 8 bases between them. The germline V gene encodes CDR1 LGHDT and CDR2 YNNKEL (reference sequence). The DNA for the CDR3 is TGTGCCAGCAGCCAAACAACTACCACAGATACGCAGTATTTT. Amino acid sequence: CASSQTTTTDTQYF.

The rearrangement uses TRBV19 and TRBJ1-1; D remains unclear. This CDR3 contains 14 residues. V gave up 9 bases and J gave up 0 bases, with 14 bases separating them. Germline assignment: CDR1 LNHDA and CDR2 SQIVND (reference sequence). The CDR3 nucleotides are TGTGCCAGCAAAAGAAATACGGTGAACACTGAAGCTTTCTTT. Residues: CASKRNTVNTEAFF.

This clone was counted a few times. CDR3 in amino acids: CASSLSVWTYEQYF. CDR3 nucleotide sequence: TGCGCCAGCAGCTTGTCGGTCTGGACCTACGAGCAGTACTTC. V gene TRBV5-1 combines with J gene TRBJ2-7; D unresolved. Per germline, CDR1 SGHRS and CDR2 YFSETQ. The V and J ends lost 1 base and 2 bases respectively, with 10 bases between them. The CDR3 totals 14 residues.

The chain has TRBV2 and TRBJ2-3; no clear D gene. Trimming stripped 7 bases from V and 0 bases from J, with 14 bases between. The germline CDR1 and CDR2 sequences are SNHLY and FYNNEI. The CDR3 consists of 15 residues. The CDR3 DNA is TGTGCCAGCACCGCTCGGACGTCTAGCACAGATACGCAGTATTTT. This codes for CASTARTSSTDTQYF.

J is TRBJ2-3 and V is TRBV24-1; D possibly corresponds to TRBD2 (5 bases). The V gene's germline CDR1 is KGHDR and CDR2 SFDVKD. Trimming took 5 bases from V and 3 from J, leaving 14 bases between them. This CDR3 is built from 15 residues. The CDR3 is CATSGELGRTDTQYF. DNA of the CDR3: TGTGCCACCAGTGGGGAACTGGGGAGAACAGATACGCAGTATTTT.

V and J are TRBV11-3 and TRBJ2-3; the D gene is possibly TRBD2 (6 bases). The CDR3 is 15 amino acids. Germline CDR1 reads SGHNT; CDR2 reads YENEEA. Deletions cut 5 bases from V and 0 bases from J, with 12 bases between. CDR3 coding DNA: TGTGCCAGCAGCGTTAGCGGTGCTAGCACAGATACGCAGTATTTT. Translated, it gives CASSVSGASTDTQYF.

This chain connects TRBV12-3 or TRBV12-4 to TRBJ2-3; no definite D call. Trimming shortened V by 5 bases and J by 2 bases, and 8 bases separated the two germline ends. This CDR3 has 13 amino acids. CDR3 amino acids: CASSPESTDTQYF. CDR3 nucleotide sequence: TGTGCCAGCAGTCCCGAATCCACAGATACGCAGTATTTT.

This clone showed up just a few times. V usage is TRBV6-4 and J usage is TRBJ1-1, with D tentatively TRBD1 (5 bases). The CDR3 consists of 14 residues. The germline V gene has CDR1 MRHNA and CDR2 SNTAGT. V gave up 4 bases and J gave up 1 base, with 10 bases separating them. This CDR3 reads CASSAATENTEAFF. CDR3 DNA: TGTGCCAGCAGTGCCGCGACAGAGAACACTGAAGCTTTCTTT.

This chain connects TRBV7-9 to TRBJ2-1; 8 nucleotides agree with TRBD2. Per germline, CDR1 SEHNR and CDR2 FQNEAQ (reference sequence). The CDR3 extends over 15 amino acids. The junction had 5 bases not matched to a gene; V was cut back by 5 bases and J by 2 bases. Here the CDR3 DNA reads TGTGCCAGCAGCCCAACAGCGGGAGCCTACAATGAGCAGTTCTTC. This codes for CASSPTAGAYNEQFF.

Comments on this clone: The same CDR3 arises from other DNA sequences in this sample as well. The chain joins TRBV7-9 to TRBJ1-4; no definite D call. Germline CDR1 reads SEHNR; CDR2 reads FQNEAQ (reference sequence). The CDR3 loop spans 11 amino acids. V lost 5 bases, J lost 4 bases, and 2 bases lay in between. For the CDR3, the DNA is TGTGCCAGCAGCCGTAATGAAAAACTGTTTTTT. It yields the protein CASSRNEKLFF. The whole variable domain, remainder taken from reference TRBV7-9 and TRBJ1-4, is DTGVSQNPRHKITKRGQNVTFRCDPISEHNRLYWYRQTLGQGPEFLTYFQNEAQLEKSRLLSDRFSAERPKGSFSTLEIQRTEQGDSAMYLCASSRNEKLFFGSGTQLSVL.

The chain employs TRBV27 and TRBJ2-3; D is undetermined. CDR1 and CDR2 from the germline V gene are MNHEY and SMNVEV (reference sequence). The length of the CDR3 is 14 residues. The V and J ends lost 3 bases and 8 bases respectively, with 15 bases between them. CDR3 bases: TGTGCCAGCAGTTTTACTGACCAGCGAGGTACGCAGTATTTT. Protein product: CASSFTDQRGTQYF.

The J gene is TRBJ1-6, the V gene TRBV5-1; possible D gene TRBD1, 6 bases. The germline V and J ends were trimmed by 1 base and 7 bases, with 9 bases remaining between them. The CDR3 contains 14 residues. In germline, CDR1 is SGHRS, CDR2 YFSETQ. The CDR3 region has the DNA TGCGCCAGCAGCTTGCAGGGGTCGAATTCACCCCTCCACTTT. This codes for CASSLQGSNSPLHF.

The chain links TRBV11-1 to TRBJ2-7; D might be TRBD1 (5 bases). Deletions cut 3 bases from V and 5 bases from J, with 14 bases between. This CDR3 region has 14 residues. The germline V gene encodes CDR1 SGHAT and CDR2 FQDESV (reference sequence). CDR3 coding DNA: TGTGCCAGCAGCTTGATTTTAGGGGCTAACGAGCAGTACTTC. Its protein is CASSLILGANEQYF.

V usage is TRBV4-1 and J usage is TRBJ2-7; 10 bases are shared with TRBD2. The V segment lost 6 bases and the J segment 3 bases; nucleotides outside the gene matches: 14. The CDR3 has 17 amino acids. Germline assignment: CDR1 MGHRA and CDR2 YSYEKL. The CDR3 sequence: CASSPAGSRTSGYEQYF. CDR3 coding DNA: TGCGCCAGCAGTCCAGCAGGGTCCCGGACTAGCGGCTACGAGCAGTACTTC.

The J gene is TRBJ2-1, the V gene TRBV28, with 14 bases identical to TRBD2. The germline gives CDR1 MDHEN, CDR2 SYDVKM. J gave up 10 bases and V 4 bases, and 6 bases lay outside the gene matches. The CDR3 has 15 amino acids. The CDR3 region has the DNA TGTGCCAGCAGTTCGCCGGGACTAGCGGGAGACGAGCAGTTCTTC. Its protein is CASSSPGLAGDEQFF.

The rearrangement links TRBV5-1 to TRBJ1-5; 8 bases are shared with TRBD1. V was clipped by 0 bases and J by 2 bases; unmatched bases: 4. Germline CDR1 reads SGHRS; CDR2 reads YFSETQ. CDR3 size: 16 residues. Written as DNA, the CDR3 is TGCGCCAGCAGCTTGGGGGACAGGACGGGCAATCAGCCCCAGCATTTT. This codes for CASSLGDRTGNQPQHF.

The rearrangement joins TRBV25-1 to TRBJ2-7; D remains ambiguous. This CDR3 spans 15 amino acids. The V end was cut by 4 bases, the J end by 5 bases, with 18 bases between. The germline CDR1 and CDR2 sequences are MGHDK and SYGVNS. CDR3 coding DNA: TGTGCCAGCAGTGCCTCGGGCCCCCGAGGCGACGAGCAGTACTTC. Protein sequence: CASSASGPRGDEQYF.

This clone was observed a few times. The chain joins TRBV19 to TRBJ2-1, with 11 bases aligning to TRBD2. V was pared by 5 bases and J by 12 bases, with 15 bases of the junction left unmatched. The CDR3 is 16 amino acids. Germline V lookup: CDR1 LNHDA, CDR2 SQIVND (reference sequence). The CDR3 region is CASSWRSSGGLLGQFF. The CDR3 bases are TGTGCCAGTAGTTGGAGGTCTAGCGGGGGGCTCCTAGGGCAGTTCTTC.

The chain recombines TRBV6-4 with TRBJ2-7, with a possible D match to TRBD1 (5 bases). CDR3 length: 14 amino acids. Germline-derived CDR1 and CDR2 are MRHNA and SNTAGT. The V end was cut by 7 bases, the J end by 3 bases, with 16 bases between. The CDR3 loop reads CASTNSVQGYEQYF. DNA for the CDR3: TGTGCCAGCACTAACTCCGTCCAGGGCTACGAGCAGTACTTC.

The CDR3 region is CASNRNDWGQGAGGYTF. The DNA for the CDR3 is TGTGCCAGCAACCGCAATGACTGGGGACAGGGGGCCGGTGGCTACACCTTC. This chain joins TRBV18 and TRBJ1-2; 12 bases match TRBD1. V lost 8 bases and J lost 7; bases outside the gene matches: 17. The CDR3 is 17 amino acids. Germline-derived CDR1 and CDR2 are KGHSH and LQKENI.

The rearrangement joins TRBV18 to TRBJ1-4, with D possibly matching TRBD1 (5 bases). The CDR3 totals 14 residues. Germline V gene sequence: CDR1 KGHSH, CDR2 LQKENI. The ends were cut back, 6 bases at V and 6 bases at J, with 14 bases in the middle. The CDR3 spells CASSPGLGYEKLFF. CDR3 coding DNA: TGTGCCAGCTCGCCAGGGCTTGGGTATGAAAAACTGTTTTTT.

This clone was picked up a small number of times. The chain is built from TRBV10-3 and TRBJ1-5; TRBD1 matches at 7 bases. There are 13 residues in the CDR3. Germline V gives CDR1 ENHRY, CDR2 SYGVKD. V lost 11 bases, J lost 0 bases, and 4 bases stayed unmatched. The CDR3 reads CAVRDSSNQPQHF. CDR3 DNA sequence: TGTGCCGTTCGGGACAGTAGCAATCAGCCCCAGCATTTT.

The chain uses TRBV12-3 or TRBV12-4 and TRBJ1-1; 8 nucleotides line up with TRBD1. CDR3 length: 13 residues. With 5 bases clipped from V and 9 bases from J, the junction kept 8 bases outside the gene matches. CDR3 coding DNA: TGTGCCAGCAGTCCGACAGGGGAGGTTAAAGCTTTCTTT. The encoded protein is CASSPTGEVKAFF.

The rearrangement uses TRBV20-1 and TRBJ2-3; the D gene is possibly TRBD2 (5 bases). In germline, CDR1 is DFQATT, CDR2 SNEGSKA (reference sequence). The CDR3 length is 11 residues. V lost 4 bases and J 11 bases, leaving 13 bases between the germline ends. CDR3 protein: CSANLAPGQYF. The CDR3 DNA sequence: TGCAGTGCTAACCTAGCACCTGGGCAGTATTTT.

The chain is built from TRBV19 and TRBJ2-3; weak D call: TRBD1 (5 bases). Trimming took 5 bases from V and 4 from J, leaving 19 bases between them. The CDR3 spans 16 residues. The V gene's germline CDR1 is LNHDA and CDR2 SQIVND (reference sequence). This CDR3 reads CASSPSQGAAADTQYF. DNA for the CDR3: TGTGCCAGTAGTCCCTCGCAAGGGGCCGCGGCAGATACGCAGTATTTT.

The chain couples TRBV30 to TRBJ1-1; possibly TRBD1 for D (5 bases). Trimming cost V 4 bases and J 3 bases, with 9 bases left between them. The CDR3 consists of 12 residues. The germline V gene has CDR1 GTSNPN and CDR2 SVGIG (reference sequence). The CDR3, as DNA: TGTGCCTGGATCTTCAGGGACACTGAAGCTTTCTTT. Amino acid sequence: CAWIFRDTEAFF.

This CDR3 reads CASSYGGSTNEKLFF. The DNA of the CDR3 is TGTGCCAGCAGTTACGGGGGAAGCACTAATGAAAAACTGTTTTTT. The rearrangement uses TRBV6-5 and TRBJ1-4, with TRBD1 as a possible D gene (5 bases). Germline values: CDR1 MNHEY, CDR2 SVGAGI. The CDR3 loop spans 15 amino acids. The germline V and J ends were trimmed by 2 bases and 2 bases, with 9 bases remaining between them.

The chain is built from TRBV3-1 (or the pseudogene TRBV3-2) and TRBJ2-7, with TRBD1 matching 10 bases. The CDR3 is made up of 14 amino acids. Germline CDR1 LGHDT, CDR2 YNNKEL (reference sequence). Losses at the gene ends were 5 bases for V and 4 bases for J; bases not matched to a gene: 5. The DNA for the CDR3 is TGTGCCAGCAGCTCGGGACAGGGGCCATACGAGCAGTACTTC. This sequence encodes CASSSGQGPYEQYF.

The rearrangement uses TRBV2 and TRBJ2-7; 7 positions match TRBD2. V gave up 7 bases and J gave up 1 base; unmatched junction bases: 7. This CDR3 is 14 amino acids long. The germline V gene has CDR1 SNHLY and CDR2 FYNNEI. The CDR3 here is CASMLQGLSYEQYF. CDR3 nucleotides: TGTGCCAGCATGTTGCAGGGACTATCCTACGAGCAGTACTTC.

The chain couples TRBV19 to TRBJ2-7; 9 nucleotides align to TRBD1. The CDR3 runs to 14 residues. V was pared by 5 bases and J by 4 bases, with 6 bases of the junction left unmatched. Germline CDR1 LNHDA, CDR2 SQIVND (reference sequence). For the CDR3, the DNA is TGTGCCAGTAGTGTGACAGGGGGGGAGTACGAGCAGTACTTC. This sequence encodes CASSVTGGEYEQYF.